This entry concerns a single T cell receptor (beta chain). Its specificity is unknown. The record originates from a study of CD8 T cells in ankylosing spondylitis. Quantitative molecular-barcoded 5'-RACE generated the TCR beta libraries. MiXCR, run by TCRdb on the 5' RACE reads, gives a single entry per CDR3 protein. Among some 330,000 distinct CDR3 sequences listed, less than 10% were seen once. Study outcomes and limitations: Among TCR beta sequences, a motif of several highly homologous variants appeared characteristic of ankylosing spondylitis blood. Reportedly, matched ankylosing spondylitis synovial fluid was significantly enriched for disease-linked clones. Reports of some motif variants in reactive arthritis synovial fluid and blood predate this one. As for the disease-linked clones, they showed a CD8+ phenotype and occurred at relatively low frequencies in peripheral blood.

The CDR3 is 16 amino acids. Germline V gene lookup returns CDR1 SGHRS and CDR2 YFSETQ. Trimming cost V 5 bases and J 0 bases; bases outside gene matches: 7. The V call is TRBV5-1, the J call TRBJ2-1; 8 bases are shared with TRBD2. Sequencing was done on a sample of blood, either unsorted or a sorted T cell fraction (not recorded which). The receptor was isolated from a male donor with ankylosing spondylitis. For the CDR3, the DNA is TGCGCCAGCAGATGGGTAGCGGGGAGCTCCTACAATGAGCAGTTCTTC. This translates into CASRWVAGSSYNEQFF. The full variable domain, in which reference TRBV5-1 and TRBJ2-1 provide the parts outside the CDR3, is KAGVTQTPRYLIKTRGQQVTLSCSPISGHRSVSWYQQTPGQGLQFLFEYFSETQRNKGNFPGRFSGRQFSNSRSEMNVSTLELGDSALYLCASRWVAGSSYNEQFFGPGTRLTVL.